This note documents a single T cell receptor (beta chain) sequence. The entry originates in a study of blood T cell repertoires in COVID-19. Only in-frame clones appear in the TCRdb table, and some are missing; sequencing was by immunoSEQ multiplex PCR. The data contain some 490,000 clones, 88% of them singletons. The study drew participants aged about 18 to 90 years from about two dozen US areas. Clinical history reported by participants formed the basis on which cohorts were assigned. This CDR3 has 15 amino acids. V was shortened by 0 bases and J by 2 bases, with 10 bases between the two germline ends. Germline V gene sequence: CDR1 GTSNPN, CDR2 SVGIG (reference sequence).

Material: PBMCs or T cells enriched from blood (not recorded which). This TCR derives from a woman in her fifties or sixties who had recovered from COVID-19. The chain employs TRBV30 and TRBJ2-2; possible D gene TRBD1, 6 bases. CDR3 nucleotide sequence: TGTGCCTGGAGTGTCCTAGGGGGAAACACCGGGGAGCTGTTTTTT. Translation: CAWSVLGGNTGELFF. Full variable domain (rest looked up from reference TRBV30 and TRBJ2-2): SQTIHQWPATLVQPVGSPLSLECTVEGTSNPNLYWYRQAAGRGLQLLFYSVGIGQISSEVPQNLSASRPQDRQFILSSKKLLLSDSGFYLCAWSVLGGNTGELFFGEGSRLTVL.